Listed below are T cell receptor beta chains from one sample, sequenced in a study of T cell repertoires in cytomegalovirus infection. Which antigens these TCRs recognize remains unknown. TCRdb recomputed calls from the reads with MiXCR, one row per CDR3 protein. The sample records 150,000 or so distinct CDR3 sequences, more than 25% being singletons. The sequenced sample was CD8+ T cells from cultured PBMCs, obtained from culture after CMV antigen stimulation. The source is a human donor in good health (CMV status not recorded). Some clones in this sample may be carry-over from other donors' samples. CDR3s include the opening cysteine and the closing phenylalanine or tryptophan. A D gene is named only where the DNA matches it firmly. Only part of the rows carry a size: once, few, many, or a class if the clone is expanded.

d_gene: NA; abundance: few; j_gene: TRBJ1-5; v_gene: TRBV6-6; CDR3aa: CASRRGFDQPQHF; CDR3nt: TGTGCCAGCCGGCGAGGGTTCGATCAGCCCCAGCATTTT
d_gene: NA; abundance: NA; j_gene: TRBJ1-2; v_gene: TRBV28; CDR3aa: CASSPPFLDGYTF; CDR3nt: TGTGCCAGCAGTCCCCCTTTTCTTGATGGCTACACCTTC
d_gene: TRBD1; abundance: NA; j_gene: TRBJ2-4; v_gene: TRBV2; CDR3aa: CASSSGQGNIQYF; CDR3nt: TGTGCCAGCAGTTCGGGACAGGGAAACATTCAGTACTTC
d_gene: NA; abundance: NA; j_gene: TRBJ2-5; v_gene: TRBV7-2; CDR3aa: CASSFYDAERTQYF; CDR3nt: TGTGCCAGCAGCTTTTACGATGCGGAAAGGACCCAGTACTTC
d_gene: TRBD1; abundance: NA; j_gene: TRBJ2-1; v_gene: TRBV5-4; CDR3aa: CASSLAGTGRENEQFF; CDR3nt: TGTGCCAGCAGCTTGGCCGGGACAGGGCGCGAGAATGAGCAGTTCTTC
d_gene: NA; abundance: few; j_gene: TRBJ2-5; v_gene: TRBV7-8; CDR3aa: CASRREGETQYF; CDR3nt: TGTGCCAGCAGAAGAGAGGGAGAGACCCAGTACTTC
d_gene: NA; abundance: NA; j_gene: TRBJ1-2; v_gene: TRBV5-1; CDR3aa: CASSLFGAEDYGYTF; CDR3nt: TGCGCCAGCAGCTTGTTTGGGGCCGAAGACTATGGCTACACCTTC
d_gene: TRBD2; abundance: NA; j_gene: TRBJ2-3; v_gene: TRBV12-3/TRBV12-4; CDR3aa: CASSLGSGGTDTQYF; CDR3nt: TGTGCCAGCAGTTTGGGGAGCGGGGGGACAGATACGCAGTATTTT
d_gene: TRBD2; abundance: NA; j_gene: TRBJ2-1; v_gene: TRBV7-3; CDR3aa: CASSPYAGGWYEQFF; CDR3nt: TGTGCCAGCAGCCCATATGCGGGGGGCTGGTATGAGCAGTTCTTC
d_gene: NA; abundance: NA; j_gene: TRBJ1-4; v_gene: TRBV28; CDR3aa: CASSPRQEMAVWKLFF; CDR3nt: TGTGCCAGCAGTCCCCGACAGGAAATGGCCGTTTGGAAACTGTTTTTT
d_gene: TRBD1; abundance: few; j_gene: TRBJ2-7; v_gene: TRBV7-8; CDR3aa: CASSPAPGTGLPEQYF; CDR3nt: TGTGCCAGCAGCCCTGCCCCCGGGACAGGACTTCCCGAGCAGTACTTC
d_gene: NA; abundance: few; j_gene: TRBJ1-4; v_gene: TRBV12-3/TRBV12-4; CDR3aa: CASSGTDHGEKLFF; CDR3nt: TGTGCCAGCAGCGGGACCGACCACGGGGAAAAACTGTTTTTT
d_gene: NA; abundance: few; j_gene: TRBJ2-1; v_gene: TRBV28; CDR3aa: CASSLSPRDRFSNEQFF; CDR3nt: TGTGCCAGCAGTTTATCTCCCCGAGACAGGTTTAGCAATGAGCAGTTCTTC
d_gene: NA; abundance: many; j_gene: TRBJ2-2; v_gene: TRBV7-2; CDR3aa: CASSRSTGELFF; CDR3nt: TGTGCCAGCTCCAGGAGCACCGGGGAGCTGTTTTTT
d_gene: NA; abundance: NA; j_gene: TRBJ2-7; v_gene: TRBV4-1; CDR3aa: CASSPTESSSYEQYF; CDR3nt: TGCGCCAGCAGCCCGACCGAGTCCAGCTCCTACGAGCAGTACTTC
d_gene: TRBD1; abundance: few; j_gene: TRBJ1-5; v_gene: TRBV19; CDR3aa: CASSKDRSSNQPQHF; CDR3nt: TGTGCCAGTAGCAAGGACAGGTCCTCTAATCAGCCCCAGCATTTT
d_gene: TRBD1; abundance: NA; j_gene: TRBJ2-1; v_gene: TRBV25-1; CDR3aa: CASSAGPGQGIHEQFF; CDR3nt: TGTGCCAGCAGTGCAGGACCGGGACAGGGCATCCATGAGCAGTTCTTC
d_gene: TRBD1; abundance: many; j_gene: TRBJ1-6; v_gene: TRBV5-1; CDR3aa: CASSLTGGNSPLHF; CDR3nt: TGCGCCAGCAGCCTTACAGGGGGCAATTCACCCCTCCACTTT
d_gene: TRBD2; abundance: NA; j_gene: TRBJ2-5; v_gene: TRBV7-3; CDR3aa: CASSFSSGGLQETQYF; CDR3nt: TGTGCCAGCAGCTTCAGTAGCGGGGGACTTCAAGAGACCCAGTACTTC
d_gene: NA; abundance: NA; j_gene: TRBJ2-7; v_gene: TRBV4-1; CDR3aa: CASSQAGDTYEQYF; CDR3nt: TGCGCCAGCAGCCAAGCAGGGGATACCTACGAGCAGTACTTC
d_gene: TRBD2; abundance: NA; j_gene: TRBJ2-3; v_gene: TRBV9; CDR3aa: CASSASSGATTSTDTQYF; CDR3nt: TGTGCCAGCAGCGCAAGTAGCGGGGCGACGACTAGCACAGATACGCAGTATTTT
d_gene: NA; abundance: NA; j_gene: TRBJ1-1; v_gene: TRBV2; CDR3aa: CATRQKNTEAFF; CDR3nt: TGTGCCACTCGACAGAAGAACACTGAAGCTTTCTTT
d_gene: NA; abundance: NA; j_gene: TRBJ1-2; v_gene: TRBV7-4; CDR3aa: CASSLYNRAGYTF; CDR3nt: TGTGCCAGCAGCTTATATAACAGGGCTGGCTACACCTTC
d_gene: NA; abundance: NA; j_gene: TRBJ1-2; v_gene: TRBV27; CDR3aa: CASSLSAGYGYTF; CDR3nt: TGTGCCAGCAGTTTATCGGCTGGGTATGGCTACACCTTC
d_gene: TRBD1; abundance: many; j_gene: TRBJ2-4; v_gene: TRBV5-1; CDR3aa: CASTDRGLKDIQYF; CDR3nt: TGCGCCAGCACTGACAGGGGGCTAAAGGACATTCAGTACTTC
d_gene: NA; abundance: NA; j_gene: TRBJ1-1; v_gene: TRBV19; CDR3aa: CASSISRKWNTEAFF; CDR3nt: TGTGCCAGTAGTATTTCCAGAAAGTGGAACACTGAAGCTTTCTTT
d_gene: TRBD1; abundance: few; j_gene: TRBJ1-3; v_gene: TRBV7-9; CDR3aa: CASSFPSPGGVYTIYF; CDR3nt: TGTGCCAGCAGCTTCCCGTCTCCAGGGGGTGTATACACCATATATTTT
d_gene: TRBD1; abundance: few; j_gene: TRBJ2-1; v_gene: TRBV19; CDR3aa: CASSMGTGPGNEQFF; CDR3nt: TGTGCCAGTAGTATGGGGACAGGCCCAGGCAATGAGCAGTTCTTC
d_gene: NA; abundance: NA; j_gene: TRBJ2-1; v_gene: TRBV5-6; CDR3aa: CASSPGEDPYNEQFF; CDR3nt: TGTGCCAGCAGCCCGGGGGAGGACCCCTACAATGAGCAGTTCTTC
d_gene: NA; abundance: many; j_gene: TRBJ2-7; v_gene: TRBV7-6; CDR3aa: CASSSSSHEQYF; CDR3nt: TGTGCCAGCAGCTCCAGTTCTCACGAGCAGTACTTC
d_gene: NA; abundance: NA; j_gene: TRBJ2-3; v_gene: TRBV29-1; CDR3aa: CSVEPEDTQYF; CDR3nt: TGCAGCGTTGAACCGGAGGATACGCAGTATTTT
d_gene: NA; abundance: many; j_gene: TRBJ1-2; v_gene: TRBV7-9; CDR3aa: CASGSGGGYTF; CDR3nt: TGTGCCAGTGGGTCCGGGGGCGGCTACACCTTC
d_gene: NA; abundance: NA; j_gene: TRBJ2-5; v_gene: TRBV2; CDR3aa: CASSGRAHDQETQYF; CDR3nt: TGTGCCAGCAGTGGCAGGGCGCACGACCAAGAGACCCAGTACTTC
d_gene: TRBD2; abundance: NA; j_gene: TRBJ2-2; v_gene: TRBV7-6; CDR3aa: CASSALGGTGELFF; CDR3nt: TGTGCCAGCAGCGCCCTCGGGGGGACCGGGGAGCTGTTTTTT
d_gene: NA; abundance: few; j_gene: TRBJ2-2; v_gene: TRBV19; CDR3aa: CASTWGTGELFF; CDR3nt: TGTGCCAGTACGTGGGGGACCGGGGAGCTGTTTTTT
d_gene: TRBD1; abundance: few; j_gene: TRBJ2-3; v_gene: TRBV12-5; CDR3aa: CASGFPKVGGPSTDTQYF; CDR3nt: TGTGCTAGTGGTTTCCCCAAAGTAGGGGGCCCTAGCACAGATACGCAGTATTTT
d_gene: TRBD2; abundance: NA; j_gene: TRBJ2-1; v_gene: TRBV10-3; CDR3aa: CAISESNLAGATFLYNEQFF; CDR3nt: TGTGCCATCAGTGAGTCGAATCTAGCGGGGGCCACCTTCCTATACAATGAGCAGTTCTTC
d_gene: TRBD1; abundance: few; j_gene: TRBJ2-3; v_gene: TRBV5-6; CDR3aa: CASSPWTGTESDTQYF; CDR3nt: TGTGCCAGCAGCCCGTGGACAGGGACTGAGTCAGATACGCAGTATTTT
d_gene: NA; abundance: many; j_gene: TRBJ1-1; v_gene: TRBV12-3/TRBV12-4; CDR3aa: CASSQGLETGPYNTEAFF; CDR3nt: TGTGCCAGCAGCCAAGGCCTAGAGACAGGACCTTACAACACTGAAGCTTTCTTT
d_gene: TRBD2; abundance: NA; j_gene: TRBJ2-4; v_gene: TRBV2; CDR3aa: CASRDSGTAGGPLDIQYF; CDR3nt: TGTGCCAGCAGGGACTCAGGGACGGCGGGGGGGCCGCTTGACATTCAGTACTTC
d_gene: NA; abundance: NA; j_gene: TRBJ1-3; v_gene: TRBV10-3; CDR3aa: CAISVRDGNTIYF; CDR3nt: TGTGCCATCAGTGTCAGGGACGGAAACACCATATATTTT
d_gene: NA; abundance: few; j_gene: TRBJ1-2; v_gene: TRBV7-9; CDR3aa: CASSPPGRTAGGYTF; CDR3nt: TGTGCCAGCAGCCCTCCCGGACGGACGGCCGGTGGCTACACCTTC
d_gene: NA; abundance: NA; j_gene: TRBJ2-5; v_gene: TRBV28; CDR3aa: CAIARRAQETQYF; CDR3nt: TGTGCCATTGCCCGCAGGGCCCAAGAGACCCAGTACTTC
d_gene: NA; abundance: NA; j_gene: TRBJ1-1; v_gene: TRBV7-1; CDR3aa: CASTLPGNTEAFF; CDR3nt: TGTGCCAGCACCCTCCCGGGGAACACTGAAGCTTTCTTT
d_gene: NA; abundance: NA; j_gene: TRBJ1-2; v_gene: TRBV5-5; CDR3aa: CASSLNPGSSFLYGYTF; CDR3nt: TGTGCCAGCAGCTTGAACCCAGGGTCCTCTTTCCTCTATGGCTACACCTTC
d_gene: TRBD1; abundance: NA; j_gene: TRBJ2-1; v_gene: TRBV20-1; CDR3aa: CSARQGATYNEQFF; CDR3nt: TGCAGTGCTCGACAGGGGGCCACTTACAATGAGCAGTTCTTC
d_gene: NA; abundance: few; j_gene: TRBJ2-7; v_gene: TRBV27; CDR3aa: CASSLSRARGWEQYF; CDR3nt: TGTGCCAGCAGTTTATCGAGAGCCCGGGGTTGGGAGCAGTACTTC
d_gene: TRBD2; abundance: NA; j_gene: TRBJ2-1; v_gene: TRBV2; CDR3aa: CASSTQRGLAGVGVQFF; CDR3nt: TGTGCCAGCAGTACTCAGAGGGGACTAGCGGGTGTGGGGGTGCAGTTCTTC
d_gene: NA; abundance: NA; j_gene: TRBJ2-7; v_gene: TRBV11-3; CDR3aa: CASSFRPGSEQYF; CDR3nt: TGTGCCAGCAGCTTTCGGCCCGGTAGCGAGCAGTACTTC
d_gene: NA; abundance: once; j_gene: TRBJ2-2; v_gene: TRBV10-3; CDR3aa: CAISEGGWAGELFF; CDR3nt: TGTGCCATCAGTGAAGGAGGCTGGGCCGGGGAGCTGTTTTTT
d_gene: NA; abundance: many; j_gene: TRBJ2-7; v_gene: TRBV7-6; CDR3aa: CASSLGTHSYEQYF; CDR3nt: TGTGCCAGCAGCTTGGGCACCCACTCCTACGAGCAGTACTTC
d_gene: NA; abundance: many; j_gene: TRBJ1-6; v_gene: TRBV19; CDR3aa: CASSTSGGNSPLHF; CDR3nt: TGTGCCAGTAGTACGTCCGGGGGCAATTCACCCCTCCACTTT
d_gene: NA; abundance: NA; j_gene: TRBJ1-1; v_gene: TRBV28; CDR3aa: CASSLQGGKDEAFF; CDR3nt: TGTGCCAGCAGTTTGCAGGGCGGCAAAGATGAAGCTTTCTTT